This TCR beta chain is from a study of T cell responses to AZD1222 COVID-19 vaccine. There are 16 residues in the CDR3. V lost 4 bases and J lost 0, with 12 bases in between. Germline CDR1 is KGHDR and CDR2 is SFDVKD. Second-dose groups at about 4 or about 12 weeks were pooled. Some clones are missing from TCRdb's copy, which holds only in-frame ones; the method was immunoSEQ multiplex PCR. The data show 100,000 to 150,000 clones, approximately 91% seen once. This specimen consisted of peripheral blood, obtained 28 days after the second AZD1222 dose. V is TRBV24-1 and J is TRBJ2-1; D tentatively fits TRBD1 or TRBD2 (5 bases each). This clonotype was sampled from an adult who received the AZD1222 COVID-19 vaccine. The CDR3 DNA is TGTGCCACCAGTGAAACGGGACGTAGCTCCTACAATGAGCAGTTCTTC. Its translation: CATSETGRSSYNEQFF.